Listed here are 21 T cell receptor beta chains from one sample, sequenced in a study of blood T cell repertoires in COVID-19. Sequencing was performed with immunoSEQ multiplex PCR; in TCRdb, only in-frame clones are kept and a portion is missing. There are 250,000 to 300,000 clones in the sample; 75% to 90% occur only once, and 13% lies in the top ten. The sample consisted of peripheral blood. The receptors originated from a woman in her sixties or seventies with COVID-19, enrolled during active disease.

The chain couples TRBV7-3 to TRBJ2-1, with 7 bases lining up with TRBD1. The CDR3 runs 13 residues. Germline V gene sequence: CDR1 SGHTA, CDR2 FQGTGA. The V gene end was trimmed by 3 bases and the J gene end by 4 bases; junction bases not matched to a gene: 0. The CDR3 sequence is CASSLGQYNEQFF. The CDR3 nucleotides are TGTGCCAGCAGCTTGGGACAGTACAATGAGCAGTTCTTC. The variable domain in full, completed from reference TRBV7-3 and TRBJ2-1, reads GAGVSQTPSNKVTEKGKYVELRCDPISGHTALYWYRQSLGQGPEFLIYFQGTGAADDSGLPNDRFFAVRPEGSVSTLKIQRTERGDSAVYLCASSLGQYNEQFFGPGTRLTVL.

Judged by abundance, this clone is hyperexpanded. The V call is TRBV25-1, the J call TRBJ2-1; 9 bases line up with TRBD2. Germline V lookup: CDR1 MGHDK, CDR2 SYGVNS. This CDR3 spans 15 amino acids. V was pared by 7 bases and J by 8 bases, with 12 bases of the junction left unmatched. CDR3 protein: CASTRSPSGDDEQFF. DNA for the CDR3: TGTGCCAGCACCCGAAGTCCTAGCGGGGATGATGAGCAGTTCTTC.

This chain joins TRBV7-2 and TRBJ2-7, with a weak D call TRBD2 (6 bases). In germline, CDR1 is SGHTA, CDR2 FQGNSA. V was shortened by 5 bases and J by 5 bases, with 19 bases between the two germline ends. There are 15 residues in the CDR3. The CDR3 bases are TGTGCCAGCAGCCCCGGAAGGACTAAGCGCCACGAGCAGTACTTC. Its protein is CASSPGRTKRHEQYF.

The rearrangement joins TRBV11-2 to TRBJ2-3, with 15 bases matching TRBD2. The germline V gene encodes CDR1 SGHAT and CDR2 FQNNGV. Trimming at V came to 5 bases and at J to 2 bases, leaving 11 bases not matched to a gene. The length of the CDR3 is 19 residues. The CDR3 loop is CASSDPPGLAGGSTDTQYF. Written as DNA, the CDR3 is TGTGCCAGCAGCGACCCTCCGGGACTAGCGGGGGGCTCCACAGATACGCAGTATTTT.

As for this clone: This specimen includes other DNA sequences encoding the same CDR3. The chain has TRBV7-3 and TRBJ1-2, with 10 bases aligning to TRBD1. The length of the CDR3 is 13 residues. Trimming removed 3 bases from V and 8 bases from J; junction bases left unmatched: 3. Germline loops: CDR1 SGHTA, CDR2 FQGTGA. CDR3 sequence: CASSFGTGDGYTF. The CDR3 DNA follows: TGTGCCAGCAGCTTCGGGACAGGGGACGGCTACACCTTC.

The chain links TRBV9 to TRBJ2-5, with D tentatively TRBD1 (6 bases). CDR1 and CDR2 (germline): SGDLS, YYNGEE. Trimming cost V 0 bases and J 3 bases, with 12 bases left between them. CDR3 size: 15 residues. The CDR3 protein is CASSVEDRHKETQYF. CDR3 DNA: TGTGCCAGCAGCGTAGAGGACAGACACAAAGAGACCCAGTACTTC.

The V and J genes are TRBV11-2 and TRBJ2-2, with a tentative D call TRBD2 (6 bases). This CDR3 is built from 14 residues. The V end lost 11 bases, the J end lost 3 bases, and 16 bases lay between the germline ends. CDR1 and CDR2 from the germline V gene are SGHAT and FQNNGV. DNA of the CDR3: TGTGCCGCACGCCCCGGGGGATACACCGGGGAGCTGTTTTTT. It translates to CAARPGGYTGELFF. Based on the CDR3 plus reference TRBV11-2 and TRBJ2-2, the full variable domain is EAGVAQSPRYKIIEKRQSVAFWCNPISGHATLYWYQQILGQGPKLLIQFQNNGVVDDSQLPKDRFSAERLKGVDSTLKIQPAKLEDSAVYLCAARPGGYTGELFFGEGSRLTVL.

The rearrangement links TRBV4-3 to TRBJ2-3; possibly TRBD2 for D (6 bases). The CDR3 is made up of 17 amino acids. V shed 4 bases and J shed 1 base, with 18 bases lying between them. Looked up from germline, CDR1 is LGHNA and CDR2 is YSLEER. The CDR3 is CASSPGLAAFGTDTQYF. In DNA form, the CDR3 reads TGCGCCAGCAGCCCGGGACTGGCTGCCTTTGGCACAGATACGCAGTATTTT.

The chain couples TRBV18 to TRBJ1-2; D possibly corresponds to TRBD1 (6 bases). V dropped 2 bases and J dropped 3 bases, with 10 bases sitting between them. The CDR3 spans 14 residues. CDR1 and CDR2 from the germline V gene are KGHSH and LQKENI. CDR3 sequence reads: CASSPGGMDYGYTF. CDR3 bases: TGTGCCAGCTCACCAGGGGGCATGGACTATGGCTACACCTTC.

As concerns this clone: At the DNA level, this CDR3 is encoded by other sequences in the same sample as well. The rearrangement uses TRBV3-1 (or the pseudogene TRBV3-2) and TRBJ1-1; D unclear. V lost 0 bases and J lost 10, with 6 bases in between. Germline CDR1 reads LGHDT; CDR2 reads YNNKEL (reference sequence). The CDR3 is 11 residues long. The CDR3 bases are TGTGCCAGCAGCCAAGACAGAGGAGCTTTCTTT. This translates into CASSQDRGAFF.

The chain couples TRBV9 to TRBJ2-1; 8 bases are a match to TRBD2. Germline CDR1 and CDR2: SGDLS and YYNGEE. Trimming cost V 6 bases and J 4 bases; bases outside gene matches: 9. The CDR3 spans 15 residues. The CDR3 DNA is TGTGCCAGCACCATATCGGGAGGGTCGTACAATGAGCAGTTCTTC. This encodes CASTISGGSYNEQFF.

The V gene is TRBV4-2, the J gene TRBJ2-7, with TRBD2 matching over 14 bases. CDR3 size: 15 residues. Looked up from germline, CDR1 is LGHNA and CDR2 is YNFKEQ. Trimming at V came to 3 bases and at J to 12 bases, leaving 10 bases not matched to a gene. The CDR3 DNA reads as TGTGCCAGCAGCCACATAGGGACTAGCGGGGGCCTACCGTACTTC. Translated, it gives CASSHIGTSGGLPYF.

The chain joins TRBV5-6 to TRBJ2-7, with 9 bases lining up with TRBD1. CDR3 length: 14 residues. The V and J ends lost 4 bases and 1 base, in that order; junction bases with no gene match: 3. Germline values: CDR1 SGHDT, CDR2 YYEEEE. In DNA form, the CDR3 reads TGTGCCAGCAGCGCTGACAGGGGGTCCTACGAGCAGTACTTC. It codes for CASSADRGSYEQYF.

V and J are TRBV5-1 and TRBJ2-7; 14 bases align to TRBD2. The CDR3 is 15 amino acids. J gave up 3 bases and V 4 bases, and 3 bases lay outside the gene matches. Germline values: CDR1 SGHRS, CDR2 YFSETQ. The CDR3 DNA sequence: TGCGCCAGCAGCAAGGGACTAGCGGGAGTCTACGAGCAGTACTTC. It is translated as CASSKGLAGVYEQYF.

The chain couples TRBV9 to TRBJ1-2; D not certain. The CDR3 has 15 residues. CDR1 SGDLS and CDR2 YYNGEE come from the germline V gene. Trimming removed 1 base from V and 1 base from J, with 11 bases in between. The CDR3 bases are TGTGCCAGCAGCGTATCGAACAGAGTTAACTATGGCTACACCTTC. This encodes CASSVSNRVNYGYTF.

This clone appeared once. The chain links TRBV3-1 (or the pseudogene TRBV3-2) to TRBJ1-3; 9 bases are shared with TRBD1. The J segment lost 5 bases and the V segment lost 4 bases, leaving 3 bases of the junction unmatched. This CDR3 contains 14 residues. CDR1 is LGHDT, CDR2 YNNKEL, per germline (reference sequence). CDR3: CASSPGTGRNTIYF. In DNA, the CDR3 is TGTGCCAGCAGCCCAGGGACAGGGCGAAACACCATATATTTT.

This sequence joins TRBV9 and TRBJ2-2, with 9 nucleotides matching TRBD2. CDR1 and CDR2 from the germline V gene are SGDLS and YYNGEE. This CDR3 spans 16 amino acids. With V trimmed by 0 bases and J by 4 bases, 4 bases remained unmatched. The CDR3 protein is CASSVESGGPTGELFF. CDR3 DNA sequence: TGTGCCAGCAGCGTAGAGAGCGGGGGGCCCACCGGGGAGCTGTTTTTT.

V usage is TRBV7-2 and J usage is TRBJ2-1, with 10 bases identical to TRBD1. J gave up 0 bases and V 6 bases, and 2 bases lay outside the gene matches. This CDR3 has 15 amino acids. Germline V gene sequence: CDR1 SGHTA, CDR2 FQGNSA. In DNA, the CDR3 is TGTGCCAGCAGTGGACAGGGGGGCTCCTACAATGAGCAGTTCTTC. Its protein product is CASSGQGGSYNEQFF.

The chain recombines TRBV5-1 with TRBJ1-6, with D possibly matching TRBD1 (5 bases). The CDR3 spans 14 residues. Germline V CDR1 and CDR2: SGHRS, YFSETQ. V was pared by 2 bases and J by 8 bases, with 11 bases between. In DNA form, the CDR3 reads TGCGCCAGCAGCTTTACAGGTACGGATTCACCCCTCCACTTT. Encoded protein: CASSFTGTDSPLHF.

The chain couples TRBV6-5 to TRBJ2-2, with D possibly TRBD1 on 6 matching bases. The ends were cut back, 2 bases at V and 8 bases at J, with 9 bases in the middle. This CDR3 has 13 amino acids. CDR1 and CDR2 from the germline V gene are MNHEY and SVGAGI. The CDR3 is CASSYGTTGELFF. CDR3 DNA: TGTGCCAGCAGTTACGGGACAACTGGGGAGCTGTTTTTT.

This chain connects TRBV18 to TRBJ1-1; D is unclear. CDR3 size: 14 residues. V was clipped by 0 bases and J by 4 bases, with 9 bases between them. The germline V gene has CDR1 KGHSH and CDR2 LQKENI. CDR3: CASSPPISATEAFF. CDR3 coding DNA: TGTGCCAGCTCACCACCCATCAGCGCCACTGAAGCTTTCTTT.